This T cell receptor (beta chain) was profiled in a study of shared clonotypes between healthy human individuals. As for the study in general: Each donor had three CD4 naive, three CD4 memory, two CD8 naive and one CD8 memory plate. Study-wide findings and caveats: With a handful of donors compared, 4% to 5.5% of naive CD4 clonotypes were shared.

About this clone itself: Its antigen is as yet unknown.

Adults of Caucasian background living in Nashville, Tennessee made up all donors. This CDR3 is 15 amino acids long. Germline V gene sequence: CDR1 MNHNY, CDR2 SVGAGI (reference sequence). The ends were cut back, 0 bases at V and 8 bases at J, with 14 bases in the middle. TCRdb's copy holds only in-frame clones and misses some; the assay was immunoSEQ multiplex PCR. The sample lists around 750,000 clones, over 65% occurring once. V gene TRBV6-6 combines with J gene TRBJ2-1, with a weak D call TRBD1 (6 bases). The receptor was derived from a woman in her twenties or thirties in good health. The sequenced sample was memory CD4+ T cells sorted from blood. Subset in this sample: CD45RA-negative fraction. The DNA of the CDR3 is TGTGCCAGCAGTTACTCGCGGCTCCCAGGGGATGAGCAGTTCTTC. Protein product: CASSYSRLPGDEQFF.